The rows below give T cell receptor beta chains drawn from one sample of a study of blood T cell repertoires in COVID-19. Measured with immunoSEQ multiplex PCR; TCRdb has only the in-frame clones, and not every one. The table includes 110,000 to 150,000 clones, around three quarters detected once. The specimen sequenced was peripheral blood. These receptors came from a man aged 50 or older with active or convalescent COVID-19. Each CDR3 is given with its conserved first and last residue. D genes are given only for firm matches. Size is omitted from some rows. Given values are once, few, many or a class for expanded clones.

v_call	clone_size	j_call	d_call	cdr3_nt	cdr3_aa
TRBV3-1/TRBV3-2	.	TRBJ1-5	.	TGTGCCAGCAGCCAAGATCGTCATCAGCCCCAGCATTTT	CASSQDRHQPQHF
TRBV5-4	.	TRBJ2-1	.	TGTGCCAGCAGCTCGATCGGGGCGGGGTACAATGAGCAGTTCTTC	CASSSIGAGYNEQFF
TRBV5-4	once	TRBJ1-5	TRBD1	TGTGCCAGCAGCCGACAGGGACCCAATCAGCCCCAGCATTTT	CASSRQGPNQPQHF
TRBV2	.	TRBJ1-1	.	TGTGCCAGCACCGGGAACACTGAAGCTTTCTTT	CASTGNTEAFF
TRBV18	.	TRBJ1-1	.	TGTGCCAGCTCACCGGTGACACGGGGGAACACTGAAGCTTTCTTT	CASSPVTRGNTEAFF
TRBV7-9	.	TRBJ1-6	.	TGTGCCAGCAGCTTAGTTGGAGGGTTGGGATCACCCCTCCACTTT	CASSLVGGLGSPLHF
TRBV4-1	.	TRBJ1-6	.	TGCGCCAGCAGTTTCCGACAGTTGAATTCACCCCTCCACTTT	CASSFRQLNSPLHF
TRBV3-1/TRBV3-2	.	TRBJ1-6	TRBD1	TGTGCCAGCAGCCAAGCAGGGGGATATGGTAATTCACCCCTCCACTTT	CASSQAGGYGNSPLHF
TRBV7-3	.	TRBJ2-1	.	TGTGCCAGCAGCTCGTCGGGCTCCTACAATGAGCAGTTCTTC	CASSSSGSYNEQFF
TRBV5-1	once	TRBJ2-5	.	TGCGCCAGCAGCTTGGCAGGGGCCCGTGAGACCCAGTACTTC	CASSLAGARETQYF
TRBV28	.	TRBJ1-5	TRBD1	TGTGCCAGCAGAGTACAGGGGTATGGCAATCAGCCCCAGCATTTT	CASRVQGYGNQPQHF
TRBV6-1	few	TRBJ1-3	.	TGTGCCAGCAGTGACGCAGTCTCTGGAAACACCATATATTTT	CASSDAVSGNTIYF
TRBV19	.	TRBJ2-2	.	TGTGCCAGTAGTATCCGGGGGAGCGGGGAGCTGTTTTTT	CASSIRGSGELFF
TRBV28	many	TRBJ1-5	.	TGTGCCAGCACCTTAGGGGCAGGGGTAAGTGGGCAGCCCCAGCATTTT	CASTLGAGVSGQPQHF
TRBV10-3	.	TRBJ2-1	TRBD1	TGTGCCACCTGTCGGGACAGAGAATCCTACAATGAGCAGTTCTTC	CATCRDRESYNEQFF
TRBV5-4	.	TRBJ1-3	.	TGTGCCAGCAGCTTGAGGTCCCAGGGTGCTGGAAACACCATATATTTT	CASSLRSQGAGNTIYF
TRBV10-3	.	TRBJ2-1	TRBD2	TGTGCCGTCACTAGCGGTAGGGACAATGAGCAGTTCTTC	CAVTSGRDNEQFF
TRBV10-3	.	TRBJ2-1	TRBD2	TGTGCCATCAGTCCTTTAGCGGGAGTTGAGCAGTTCTTC	CAISPLAGVEQFF
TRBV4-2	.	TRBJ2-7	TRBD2	TGTGCCAGCAGCCAGGAACTAGCGGGTCACTACGAGCAGTACTTC	CASSQELAGHYEQYF
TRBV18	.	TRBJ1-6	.	TGTGCCAGCTCACCTCTGCAGGGCTCCGGCTCCTATAATTCACCCCTCCACTTT	CASSPLQGSGSYNSPLHF
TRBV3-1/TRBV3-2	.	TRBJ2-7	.	TGTGCCGGCAGCCTTCGGGCGGGGGCCCGAACGAAGGAGCAGTACTTC	CAGSLRAGARTKEQYF
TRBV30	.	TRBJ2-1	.	TGTGCCTGGCTAGGGGGGGCCTACAATGAGCAGTTCTTC	CAWLGGAYNEQFF
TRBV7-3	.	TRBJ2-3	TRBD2	TGTGCCAGCAGCTTGGGTCTAGCGGGACGGTACACAGATACGCAGTATTTT	CASSLGLAGRYTDTQYF
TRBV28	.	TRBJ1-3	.	TGTGCCAGCAGTTACAGGTTTGCTTTGTTCTCTGGAAACACCATATATTTT	CASSYRFALFSGNTIYF
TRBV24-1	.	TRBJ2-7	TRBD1	TGTGCCACCAGTGACCCAGGGACAGTCGACGACGAGCAGTACTTC	CATSDPGTVDDEQYF
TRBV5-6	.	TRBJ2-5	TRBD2	TGTGCCAGCAGCACGGGACTAGCGGTAGAGACCCAGTACTTC	CASSTGLAVETQYF
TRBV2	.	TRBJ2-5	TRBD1	TGTGCCAGCAAGCGGGACAGGGGGCTCGGGGAGACCCAGTACTTC	CASKRDRGLGETQYF
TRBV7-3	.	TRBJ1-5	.	TGTGCCAGCAGCCCTACGGGGGGCCCTAATCAGCCCCAGCATTTT	CASSPTGGPNQPQHF
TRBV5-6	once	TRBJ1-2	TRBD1	TGTGCCAGCAGCCTGACAGGGGTCTATGGCTACACCTTC	CASSLTGVYGYTF
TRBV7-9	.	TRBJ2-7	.	TGTGCCAGCAGCTTGGGCCGGATCTACGAGCAGTACTTC	CASSLGRIYEQYF
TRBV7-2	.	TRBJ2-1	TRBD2	TGTGCCAGCAGCTTATATCCTAGCGGTTACAATGAGCAGTTCTTC	CASSLYPSGYNEQFF
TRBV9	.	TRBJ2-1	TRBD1	TGTGCCAGCAGCGTAGCTACCCGGGACAGGGGGCCTAATGAGCAGTTCTTC	CASSVATRDRGPNEQFF
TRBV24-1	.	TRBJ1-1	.	TGTGCCACCAGTGTCGGTGGAGGGGCCGAGCAAGCTTTCTTT	CATSVGGGAEQAFF
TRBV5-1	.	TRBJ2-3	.	TGCGCCAGCAGCGCTCCAGGGGCAGATACGCAGTATTTT	CASSAPGADTQYF
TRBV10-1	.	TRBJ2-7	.	TGCGCCAGCAAAGTGCACAGTAATTACGAGCAGTACTTC	CASKVHSNYEQYF
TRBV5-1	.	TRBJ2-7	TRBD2	TGCGCCAGCAGCCCCGGGACTAGCGACTACGAGCAGTACTTC	CASSPGTSDYEQYF
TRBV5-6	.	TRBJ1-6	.	TGTGCCAGCAGCTTGCGCAGGGTTAATTCACCCCTCCACTTT	CASSLRRVNSPLHF
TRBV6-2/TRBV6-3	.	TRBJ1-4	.	TGTGCCAGCAGTTACTCGTCGGCGGGCGTTAATGAAAAACTGTTTTTT	CASSYSSAGVNEKLFF
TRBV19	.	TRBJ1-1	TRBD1	TGTGCCAGTAGTACCGGGACAGCGAACACTGAAGCTTTCTTT	CASSTGTANTEAFF
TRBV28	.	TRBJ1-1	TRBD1	TGTGCCAGCAGTTTAGGGGGACAGGGAAACACTGAAGCTTTCTTT	CASSLGGQGNTEAFF
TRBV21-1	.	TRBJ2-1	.	TGTGCCAGCAGCAAAGGAGTCGGGGGGGGTTACAATGAGCAGTTCTTC	CASSKGVGGGYNEQFF
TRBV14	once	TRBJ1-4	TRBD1	TGTGCCAGCAGTCTCAATCAGGGGGATGAAAAACTGTTTTTT	CASSLNQGDEKLFF
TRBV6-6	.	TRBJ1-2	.	TGTGCCAGCAGCCGCTTGTCCGGGGATAACTATGGCTACACCTTC	CASSRLSGDNYGYTF